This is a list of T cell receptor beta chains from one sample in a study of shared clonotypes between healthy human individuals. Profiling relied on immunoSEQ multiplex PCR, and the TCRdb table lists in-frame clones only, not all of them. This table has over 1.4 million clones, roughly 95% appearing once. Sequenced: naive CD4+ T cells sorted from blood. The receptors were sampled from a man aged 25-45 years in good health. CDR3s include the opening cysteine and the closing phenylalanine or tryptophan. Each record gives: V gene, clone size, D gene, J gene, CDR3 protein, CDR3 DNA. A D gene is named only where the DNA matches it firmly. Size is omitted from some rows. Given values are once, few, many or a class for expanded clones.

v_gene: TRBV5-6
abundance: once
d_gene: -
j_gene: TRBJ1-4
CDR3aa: CASSLVDRRATNEKLFF
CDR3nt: TGTGCCAGCAGCTTGGTGGACAGACGTGCAACTAATGAAAAACTGTTTTTT

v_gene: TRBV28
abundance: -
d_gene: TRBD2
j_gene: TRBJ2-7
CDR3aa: CASRFMTSGLTYEQYF
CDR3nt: TGTGCCAGCAGGTTTATGACTAGCGGGTTAACCTACGAGCAGTACTTC

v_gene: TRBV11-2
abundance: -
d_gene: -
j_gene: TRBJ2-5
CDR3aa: CASGKGGIAQETQYF
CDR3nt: TGTGCATCCGGGAAAGGCGGTATAGCTCAAGAGACCCAGTACTTC

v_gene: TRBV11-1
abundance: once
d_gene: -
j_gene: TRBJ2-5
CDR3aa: CASSLETGFLETQYF
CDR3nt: TGTGCCAGCAGCTTAGAAACGGGTTTTCTGGAGACCCAGTACTTC

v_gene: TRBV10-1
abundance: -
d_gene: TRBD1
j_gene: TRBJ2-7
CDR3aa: CASGGQGLYEQYF
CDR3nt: TGCGCCAGCGGGGGACAGGGGTTATACGAGCAGTACTTC

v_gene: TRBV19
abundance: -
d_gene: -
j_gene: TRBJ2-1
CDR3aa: CASSRDYNEQFF
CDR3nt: TGTGCCAGTAGTCGCGACTACAATGAGCAGTTCTTC

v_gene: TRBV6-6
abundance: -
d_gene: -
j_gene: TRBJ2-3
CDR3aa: CASSYTGHPTDTQYF
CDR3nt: TGTGCCAGCAGTTATACGGGACATCCCACAGATACGCAGTATTTT

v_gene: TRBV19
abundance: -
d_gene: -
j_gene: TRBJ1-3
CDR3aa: CASSISGNTIYF
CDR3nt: TGTGCCAGTAGCATCTCTGGAAACACCATATATTTT

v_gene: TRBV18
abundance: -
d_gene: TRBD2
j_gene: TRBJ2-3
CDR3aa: CASSDTSVAGGSDTQYF
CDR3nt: TGTGCCAGCTCGGATACTAGCGTAGCGGGAGGTTCAGATACGCAGTATTTT

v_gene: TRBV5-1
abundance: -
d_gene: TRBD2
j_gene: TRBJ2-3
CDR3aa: CASSGGDWTDTQYF
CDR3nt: TGCGCCAGCAGCGGGGGGGACTGGACAGATACGCAGTATTTT

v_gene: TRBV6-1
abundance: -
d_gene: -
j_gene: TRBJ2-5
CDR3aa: CASSETGSASGTQYF
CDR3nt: TGTGCCAGCAGTGAAACTGGTAGCGCGTCAGGGACCCAGTACTTC

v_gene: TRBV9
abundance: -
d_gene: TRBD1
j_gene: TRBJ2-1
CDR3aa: CAKDRGRLPYNEQFF
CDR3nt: TGTGCCAAAGACAGGGGTCGTCTCCCCTACAATGAGCAGTTCTTC

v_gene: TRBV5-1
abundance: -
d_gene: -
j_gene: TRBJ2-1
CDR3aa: CASSLGGDQEQFF
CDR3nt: TGCGCCAGCAGCCTCGGAGGCGATCAGGAGCAGTTCTTC

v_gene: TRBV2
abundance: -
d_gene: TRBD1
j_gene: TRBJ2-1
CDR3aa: CASKPGQNNEQFF
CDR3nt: TGTGCCAGCAAACCGGGACAGAACAATGAGCAGTTCTTC

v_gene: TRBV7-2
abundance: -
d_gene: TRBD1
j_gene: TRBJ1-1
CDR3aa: CASSLASTGVGEAFF
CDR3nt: TGTGCCAGCAGCTTAGCTTCTACAGGGGTAGGCGAAGCTTTCTTT

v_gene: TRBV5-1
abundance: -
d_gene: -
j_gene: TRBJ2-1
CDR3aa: CASSLQGNSYNEQFF
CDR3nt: TGCGCCAGCAGCTTGCAGGGAAACTCCTACAATGAGCAGTTCTTC

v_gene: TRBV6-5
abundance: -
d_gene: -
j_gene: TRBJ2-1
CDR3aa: CASRGPAREQFF
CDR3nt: TGTGCCAGCAGGGGACCCGCACGGGAGCAGTTCTTC

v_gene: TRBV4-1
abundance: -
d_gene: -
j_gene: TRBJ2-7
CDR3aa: CASSHYQARGDEQYF
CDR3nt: TGCGCCAGCAGCCATTACCAGGCCCGAGGGGACGAGCAGTACTTC

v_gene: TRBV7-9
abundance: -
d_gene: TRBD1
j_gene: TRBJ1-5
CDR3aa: CASSSAGTGGIQPQHF
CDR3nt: TGTGCCAGCAGCTCCGCCGGGACAGGGGGTATTCAGCCCCAGCATTTT

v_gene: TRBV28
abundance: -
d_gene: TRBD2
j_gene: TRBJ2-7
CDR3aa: CALSGRGEQYF
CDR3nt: TGTGCTTTAAGCGGGAGAGGCGAGCAGTACTTC

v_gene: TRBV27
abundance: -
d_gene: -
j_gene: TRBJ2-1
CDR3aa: CASSPGLPYNEQFF
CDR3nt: TGTGCCAGCAGTCCAGGACTACCCTACAATGAGCAGTTCTTC

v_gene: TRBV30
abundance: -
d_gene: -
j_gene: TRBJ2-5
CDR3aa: CAWSVKRAGETQYF
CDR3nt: TGTGCCTGGAGTGTTAAAAGGGCAGGCGAGACCCAGTACTTC